One and the same sample provided the 17 T cell receptor beta chains below, sequenced in a study of blood T cell repertoires in COVID-19. Sequencing was performed with immunoSEQ multiplex PCR; in TCRdb, only in-frame clones are kept and a portion is missing. The sample contains fewer than 30,000 clones, 80% to 90% of which appear only once. What was sequenced was peripheral blood. The origin of the receptors is an elderly woman with COVID-19, enrolled during active disease.

The rearrangement uses TRBV10-3 and TRBJ2-7; 8 bases map to TRBD2. The CDR3 spans 15 residues. Trimming cost V 4 bases and J 0 bases; bases outside gene matches: 5. Germline-derived CDR1 and CDR2 are ENHRY and SYGVKD. CDR3 coding DNA: TGTGCCATCAGTGCCGGCGGGGGGAGCTCCTACGAGCAGTACTTC. As protein: CAISAGGGSSYEQYF.

The chain uses TRBV12-5 and TRBJ1-2; D might be TRBD1 (5 bases). The CDR3 is 14 amino acids. V shed 1 base and J shed 0 bases, with 6 bases lying between them. In germline, CDR1 is LGHNT, CDR2 FRNRAP. The CDR3 loop reads CASGLGQTNYGYTF. The CDR3 DNA follows: TGTGCTAGTGGTTTGGGACAGACTAACTATGGCTACACCTTC. The whole variable domain, filled in from reference TRBV12-5 and TRBJ1-2, reads DARVTQTPRHKVTEMGQEVTMRCQPILGHNTVFWYRQTMMQGLELLAYFRNRAPLDDSGMPKDRFSAEMPDATLATLKIQPSEPRDSAVYFCASGLGQTNYGYTFGSGTRLTVV.

The chain couples TRBV7-9 to TRBJ1-3, with TRBD1 matching over 7 bases. Germline trimming cut 3 bases from V and 3 bases from J; bases unmatched to any gene: 8. Germline CDR1 and CDR2: SEHNR and FQNEAQ (reference sequence). The length of the CDR3 is 16 residues. CDR3: CASSLGDGQVGNTIYF. The CDR3 nucleotides read TGTGCCAGCAGCTTGGGAGATGGACAGGTTGGAAACACCATATATTTT.

This clone has more than one count but fewer than ten. The CDR3 here is CASSPGLASETQYF. The CDR3 region has the DNA TGTGCCAGCAGCCCCGGACTAGCGTCGGAGACCCAGTACTTC. V gene TRBV7-9 combines with J gene TRBJ2-5, with TRBD2 identical over 9 bases. The ends lost 5 bases at V and 5 bases at J; junction bases unmatched: 6. The CDR3 is 14 amino acids. Germline values: CDR1 SEHNR, CDR2 FQNEAQ (reference sequence).

The V and J genes are TRBV4-1 and TRBJ1-4; 10 bases fit TRBD1. Germline V lookup: CDR1 MGHRA, CDR2 YSYEKL. V lost 6 bases, J lost 3 bases, and 7 bases stayed unmatched. This CDR3 has 16 residues. This CDR3 is CASSNDRGQANEKLFF. CDR3 coding DNA: TGCGCCAGCAGTAACGACAGGGGGCAGGCTAATGAAAAACTGTTTTTT.

This clone has only a few counts. This chain links TRBV29-1 with TRBJ1-2; 8 bases fit TRBD1. The CDR3 covers 12 residues. With 8 bases clipped from V and 7 bases from J, the junction kept 9 bases outside the gene matches. Germline V gene sequence: CDR1 SQVTM, CDR2 ANQGSEA. CDR3 residues: CSIKTGDFGYTF. The CDR3, as DNA: TGCAGCATTAAGACAGGGGATTTTGGCTACACCTTC.

This clone was seen a handful of times. The V gene is TRBV5-1, the J gene TRBJ1-1; D gene unclear. This CDR3 contains 15 residues. Germline CDR1 SGHRS, CDR2 YFSETQ. Trimming stripped 7 bases from V and 0 bases from J, with 16 bases between. Here the CDR3 DNA reads TGCGCCAGCTCGGAGGGCCTCGGTATGAACACTGAAGCTTTCTTT. Its protein is CASSEGLGMNTEAFF.

DNA of the CDR3: TGTGCCAGCAGTCAACCCCGAGGGGCCAGGGGGTCTGAAGCTTTCTTT. Its translation: CASSQPRGARGSEAFF. This sequence joins TRBV7-9 and TRBJ1-1; 7 positions agree with TRBD1. This CDR3 is 16 amino acids long. J gave up 6 bases and V 6 bases, and 16 bases lay outside the gene matches. Germline V gene sequence: CDR1 SEHNR, CDR2 FQNEAQ (reference sequence).

The chain is built from TRBV5-1 and TRBJ2-5; 7 bases fit TRBD1. The CDR3 contains 12 residues. Trimming cost V 8 bases and J 0 bases; bases outside gene matches: 1. Germline V gives CDR1 SGHRS, CDR2 YFSETQ. The CDR3: CASTGDQETQYF. In DNA, the CDR3 is TGCGCCAGTACAGGGGACCAAGAGACCCAGTACTTC.

The rearrangement joins TRBV2 to TRBJ1-5; 7 bases fit TRBD1. The germline V gene encodes CDR1 SNHLY and CDR2 FYNNEI. V was pared by 3 bases and J by 5 bases, with 10 bases of the junction left unmatched. This CDR3 comprises 16 residues. The CDR3: CASSESGIQGDQPQHF. Here the CDR3 DNA reads TGTGCCAGCAGTGAGTCGGGGATCCAGGGGGATCAGCCCCAGCATTTT.

The chain links TRBV5-1 to TRBJ2-2; 7 nucleotides agree with TRBD1. Germline-derived CDR1 and CDR2 are SGHRS and YFSETQ. V lost 4 bases to trimming and J lost 5 bases; unmatched junction nucleotides: 5. This CDR3 is built from 14 residues. DNA of the CDR3: TGCGCCAGCAGCCCGGGACAGAGGACCGGGGAGCTGTTTTTT. As protein: CASSPGQRTGELFF.

This chain joins TRBV19 and TRBJ2-3; 9 positions match TRBD1. The CDR3 consists of 15 residues. Unmatched junction bases numbered 8, after V lost 6 bases and J lost 4 bases. CDR1 is LNHDA, CDR2 SQIVND, per germline (reference sequence). The chain's CDR3 is CASSDTWTGADTQYF. CDR3 nucleotide sequence: TGTGCCAGTAGCGATACTTGGACAGGGGCAGATACGCAGTATTTT.

The V call is TRBV3-1 (or the pseudogene TRBV3-2), the J call TRBJ2-5; TRBD1 aligns across 12 bases. CDR3 length: 17 residues. Germline CDR1 LGHDT, CDR2 YNNKEL (reference sequence). The junction had 9 bases not matched to a gene; V was cut back by 2 bases and J by 5 bases. The chain's CDR3 is CASSQRRAGQGAETQYF. CDR3 nucleotides: TGTGCCAGCAGCCAAAGGAGAGCGGGACAGGGGGCGGAGACCCAGTACTTC.

The chain links TRBV18 to TRBJ2-3, with 7 bases identical to TRBD1. This CDR3 has 14 residues. Per the germline V gene, CDR1 is KGHSH and CDR2 is LQKENI. The J segment lost 8 bases and the V segment lost 4 bases, leaving 9 bases of the junction unmatched. The CDR3 is CASSRETGQITQYF. Here the CDR3 DNA reads TGTGCCAGCTCACGCGAGACAGGGCAAATTACGCAGTATTTT. The variable domain in full, completed from reference TRBV18 and TRBJ2-3, reads NAGVMQNPRHLVRRRGQEARLRCSPMKGHSHVYWYRQLPEEGLKFMVYLQKENIIDESGMPKERFSAEFPKEGPSILRIQQVVRGDSAAYFCASSRETGQITQYFGPGTRLTVL.

The chain has TRBV5-6 and TRBJ2-7; D unresolved. Germline CDR1 and CDR2: SGHDT and YYEEEE. The CDR3 loop spans 15 amino acids. Trimming took off 0 bases at V and 2 bases at J, with 12 bases between the two ends. The CDR3: CASSLVSQAAYEQYF. As DNA, the CDR3 is TGTGCCAGCAGCTTGGTCTCCCAGGCCGCCTACGAGCAGTACTTC.

The chain uses TRBV7-9 and TRBJ2-5; 9 nucleotides match TRBD1. The CDR3 has 13 residues. Germline-derived CDR1 and CDR2 are SEHNR and FQNEAQ (reference sequence). The J segment lost 5 bases and the V segment lost 5 bases, leaving 3 bases of the junction unmatched. The CDR3 loop is CASSGTGFETQYF. The CDR3 DNA sequence: TGTGCCAGCAGCGGGACAGGGTTCGAGACCCAGTACTTC. The whole variable domain, filled in from reference TRBV7-9 and TRBJ2-5, reads DTGVSQNPRHKITKRGQNVTFRCDPISEHNRLYWYRQTLGQGPEFLTYFQNEAQLEKSRLLSDRFSAERPKGSFSTLEIQRTEQGDSAMYLCASSGTGFETQYFGPGTRLLVL.

The gene calls are TRBV6-5 and TRBJ2-5; D remains ambiguous. The V end was cut by 5 bases, the J end by 5 bases, with 12 bases between. CDR3 length equals 13 residues. CDR1 and CDR2 from the germline V gene are MNHEY and SVGAGI. The CDR3 DNA follows: TGTGCCAGCAGTCCCCCTGCGCGGGAGACCCAGTACTTC. Translated: CASSPPARETQYF.